The 26 T cell receptor beta chains reported below all come from one sample, sequenced in a study of response to subunit inactivated influenza vaccine. In TCRdb, the RT-PCR reads were re-called with MiXCR into one record per CDR3 protein. This repertoire shows hundreds of thousands of distinct CDR3 sequences, around 14% found once; its top ten account for around a tenth. The source was PBMCs from blood, collected roughly 12 days after vaccination. These TCRs come from a man in his forties or fifties who received an inactivated influenza vaccine.

V usage is TRBV12-3 or TRBV12-4 and J usage is TRBJ2-5; the match to TRBD2 covers 8 bases. V shed 7 bases, J shed 5 bases, and the junction held 15 bases outside the gene matches. This CDR3 has 16 residues. The CDR3 DNA is TGTGCCAGCACCTCCTGGGCGGGGGGCCCATGGGAGACCCAGTACTTC. This sequence encodes CASTSWAGGPWETQYF.

The table lists this clonotype with many counts. CDR3 amino acids: CASSFASRTEQFF. CDR3 DNA: TGTGCCAGCAGCTTCGCTAGCCGCACTGAGCAGTTCTTC. V usage is TRBV7-2 and J usage is TRBJ2-1; D is perhaps TRBD2 (5 bases). CDR3 length equals 13 residues. In germline, CDR1 is SGHTA, CDR2 FQGNSA. V shed 3 bases and J shed 9 bases, with 12 bases lying between them.

CDR3 DNA sequence: TGTGCCAGCAGCTTGGGGCCTCCCGAGGGGTCAGATACGCAGTATTTT. This encodes CASSLGPPEGSDTQYF. The gene calls are TRBV5-5 and TRBJ2-3; D tentatively reads TRBD1 or TRBD2 (5 bases each). Trimming stripped 0 bases from V and 4 bases from J, with 15 bases between. CDR1 and CDR2 (germline): SGHKS, YYEKEE (reference sequence). This CDR3 comprises 16 residues. Drawing the rest from reference TRBV5-5 and TRBJ2-3, the complete variable domain is DAGVTQSPTHLIKTRGQQVTLRCSPISGHKSVSWYQQVLGQGPQFIFQYYEKEERGRGNFPDRFSARQFPNYSSELNVNALLLGDSALYLCASSLGPPEGSDTQYFGPGTRLTVL.

This clonotype has a count of ten or more. J is TRBJ1-4 and V is TRBV20-1; unclear D gene. Germline CDR1 DFQATT, CDR2 SNEGSKA (reference sequence). V was trimmed by 2 bases and J by 8 bases, leaving 12 bases between them. This CDR3 region has 13 residues. The CDR3 loop reads CSARRSSKEKLFF. Here the CDR3 DNA reads TGCAGTGCTAGACGATCCTCCAAGGAAAAACTGTTTTTT.

The V and J genes are TRBV6-2 or TRBV6-3 and TRBJ2-7; 9 nucleotides line up with TRBD2. The CDR3 spans 15 residues. V was pared by 4 bases and J by 5 bases, with 9 bases of the junction left unmatched. CDR1 and CDR2 from the germline V gene are MNHEY and SVGEGT. CDR3 loop: CASSLHGSGSNEQYF. The CDR3 region has the DNA TGTGCCAGCAGTTTACATGGTAGCGGGAGCAACGAGCAGTACTTC.

The rearrangement links TRBV15 to TRBJ2-2; no clear D gene. V lost 4 bases and J 7 bases, leaving 10 bases between the germline ends. The CDR3 loop spans 13 amino acids. Germline CDR1 and CDR2: LNHNV and YYDKDF (reference sequence). CDR3 sequence reads: CATSTGWSGELFF. The CDR3 nucleotides are TGTGCCACCAGCACTGGTTGGAGCGGGGAGCTGTTTTTT.

This chain joins TRBV20-1 and TRBJ2-6, with 9 nucleotides matching TRBD1. V shed 0 bases, J shed 4 bases, and the junction held 13 bases outside the gene matches. This CDR3 has 19 residues. Germline V gene data show CDR1 as DFQATT and CDR2 as SNEGSKA (reference sequence). The CDR3 protein is CSAREGGTGRISGANVLTF. Here the CDR3 DNA reads TGCAGTGCTAGAGAAGGCGGGACAGGGCGAATCTCCGGGGCCAACGTCCTGACTTTC.

The V call is TRBV23-1, the J call TRBJ2-2; D is possibly TRBD1 (6 bases). TRBV23-1 is an ORF; its function is uncertain. V gave up 1 base and J gave up 4 bases, with 16 bases separating them. The CDR3 totals 17 residues. This CDR3 reads CASSQWDTKTGTGELFF. The CDR3 DNA reads as TGCGCCAGCAGTCAATGGGACACAAAAACGGGCACCGGGGAGCTGTTTTTT.

This clonotype has at least ten counts. V gene TRBV20-1 combines with J gene TRBJ1-3; D uncertain. The CDR3 has 14 residues. Germline V gives CDR1 DFQATT, CDR2 SNEGSKA (reference sequence). Trimming shortened V by 0 bases and J by 4 bases, and 10 bases separated the two germline ends. CDR3 amino acids: CSAREGYLGNTIYF. The CDR3 DNA follows: TGCAGTGCTAGAGAAGGGTACCTCGGAAACACCATATATTTT.

The J gene is TRBJ2-3, the V gene TRBV15; a weak D match, TRBD2 (5 bases). Germline CDR1 LNHNV, CDR2 YYDKDF (reference sequence). V shed 0 bases and J shed 2 bases, with 18 bases lying between them. This CDR3 spans 18 amino acids. The CDR3 DNA follows: TGTGCCACCAGCAGAGATCCGAAGGCTAGCTGGGACACAGATACGCAGTATTTT. Protein: CATSRDPKASWDTDTQYF.

This clonotype came up many times. J is TRBJ1-6 and V is TRBV20-1, with TRBD1 matching 7 bases. J was trimmed by 7 bases and V by 1 base; bases with no gene match: 7. This CDR3 has 15 residues. Looked up from germline, CDR1 is DFQATT and CDR2 is SNEGSKA (reference sequence). The CDR3, as DNA: TGCAGTGCTAGAGCTTCGACAGGGCGAAATTCACCCCTCCACTTT. Translation gives CSARASTGRNSPLHF.

The chain carries TRBV7-2 and TRBJ2-4; no clear D gene. Trimming took off 4 bases at V and 7 bases at J, with 20 bases between the two ends. The CDR3 consists of 16 residues. Germline CDR1 SGHTA, CDR2 FQGNSA. The CDR3 is CASSSRLAAQSNIQYF. CDR3 DNA: TGTGCCAGCAGCTCTAGGCTCGCTGCCCAGAGTAACATTCAGTACTTC.

The CDR3 bases are TGCGCCAGCAGCTTGGAGGACAGCCAAAAACTGTTTTTT. It specifies CASSLEDSQKLFF. The V and J genes are TRBV5-1 and TRBJ1-4; possibly TRBD1 for D (6 bases). Germline assignment: CDR1 SGHRS and CDR2 YFSETQ. CDR3 length: 13 amino acids. The V end lost 0 bases, the J end lost 9 bases, and 9 bases lay between the germline ends.

This clonotype occurred once. This rearrangement joins TRBV10-3 to TRBJ2-6, with TRBD1 matching over 7 bases. With 10 bases clipped from V and 1 base from J, the junction kept 4 bases outside the gene matches. Germline CDR1 and CDR2: ENHRY and SYGVKD. This CDR3 has 14 residues. The CDR3 nucleotides are TGTGCCACGACGACAGGGTCTGGGGCCAACGTCCTGACTTTC. The encoded protein is CATTTGSGANVLTF.

The CDR3 loop is CASSSDRGLRETQYF. CDR3 in DNA: TGTGCCAGCAGTTCGGACAGGGGGCTGAGGGAGACCCAGTACTTC. The rearrangement joins TRBV12-3 or TRBV12-4 to TRBJ2-5; 11 bases align to TRBD1. The CDR3 is 15 residues long. V shed 4 bases and J 5 bases; nucleotides not matched to a gene: 6.

The V gene is TRBV29-1, the J gene TRBJ2-1; D is perhaps TRBD1 or TRBD2 (5 bases each). Per germline, CDR1 SQVTM and CDR2 ANQGSEA. Trimming took off 4 bases at V and 5 bases at J, with 18 bases between the two ends. CDR3 length: 15 residues. The CDR3 coding sequence is TGCAGCGTTGGCTACGGGACGAGCACAAACAATGAGCAGTTCTTC. Its translation: CSVGYGTSTNNEQFF.

This clonotype was detected many times. The chain uses TRBV28 and TRBJ1-2; D is possibly TRBD1 (6 bases). Germline lookup yields CDR1 MDHEN and CDR2 SYDVKM. V was clipped by 7 bases and J by 7 bases, with 16 bases between them. The CDR3 spans 13 residues. The CDR3 protein is CASTIMGASGYTF. In DNA form, the CDR3 reads TGTGCCAGCACTATAATGGGGGCAAGTGGCTACACCTTC.

This clonotype was detected only a few times. Relative to the germline gene, one junction end is altered; a read error may explain this. The rearrangement joins TRBV6-5 to TRBJ2-5, with D perhaps matching TRBD2 (6 bases). This CDR3 has 15 residues. CDR1 is MNHEY, CDR2 SVGAGI, per germline. CDR3 amino acids: CASSSSGGHQETQYF. In nucleotides, the CDR3 is TGTGCCAGCAGTTCCTCCGGAGGGCACCAGGAGACCCAGTACTTC.

This clonotype occurred many times. This chain uses TRBV5-1 with TRBJ2-7, with 9 bases aligning to TRBD1. CDR3 size: 14 residues. The germline V gene has CDR1 SGHRS and CDR2 YFSETQ. V shed 3 bases, J shed 3 bases, and the junction held 4 bases outside the gene matches. CDR3 DNA: TGCGCCAGCAGCTCGGGACAGGGAGGCTACGAGCAGTACTTC. Translation gives CASSSGQGGYEQYF.

The genes are TRBV4-2 and TRBJ2-7; TRBD2 aligns across 16 bases. CDR1 and CDR2 (germline): LGHNA, YNFKEQ. The CDR3 spans 17 residues. V lost 2 bases, J lost 4 bases, and 5 bases stayed unmatched. CDR3 loop: CASSQTPGLAGGYEQYF. The CDR3 nucleotides read TGTGCCAGCAGCCAAACCCCGGGACTAGCGGGAGGGTACGAGCAGTACTTC.

The chain employs TRBV6-5 and TRBJ2-2, with D maybe TRBD2 (5 bases). CDR3 length equals 18 residues. V was cut by 2 bases and J by 6 bases, with 22 bases left in between. CDR1 is MNHEY, CDR2 SVGAGI, per germline. As DNA, the CDR3 is TGTGCCAGCAGTTACCGACTCCGGGTTGGAGGATTGTCCGGGGAGCTGTTTTTT. Protein sequence: CASSYRLRVGGLSGELFF.

This chain joins TRBV6-2 or TRBV6-3 and TRBJ2-5; a possible D gene is TRBD2 (6 bases). Germline loops: CDR1 MNHEY, CDR2 SVGEGT. Deletions cut 5 bases from V and 5 bases from J, with 12 bases between. The CDR3 is 13 amino acids. The CDR3 coding sequence is TGTGCCAGCAGTGCCCGGGAGACGGAGACCCAGTACTTC. This translates into CASSARETETQYF.

V is TRBV5-1 and J is TRBJ1-1, with D perhaps matching TRBD1 (6 bases). V was cut by 4 bases and J by 0 bases, with 16 bases left in between. Germline CDR1 and CDR2: SGHRS and YFSETQ. The CDR3 sequence is 16 residues long. The CDR3 sequence is CASSRQTGQLNTEAFF. CDR3 nucleotides: TGCGCCAGCAGCCGACAAACCGGACAGCTGAACACTGAAGCTTTCTTT.

This chain connects TRBV20-1 to TRBJ2-1; D unresolved. From germline, CDR1 is DFQATT and CDR2 SNEGSKA (reference sequence). This CDR3 has 14 residues. Deletions cut 6 bases from V and 5 bases from J, with 17 bases between. The CDR3 loop reads CSAPIESFHNEQFF. DNA for the CDR3: TGCAGTGCCCCGATAGAGAGTTTCCACAATGAGCAGTTCTTC.

The V and J genes are TRBV30 and TRBJ2-1; TRBD1 might be the D (5 bases). The CDR3 is 15 amino acids. V was pared by 3 bases and J by 1 base, with 13 bases between. The V gene's germline CDR1 is GTSNPN and CDR2 SVGIG (reference sequence). This CDR3 is CAWSAIQGSYNEQFF. For the CDR3, the DNA is TGTGCCTGGAGCGCAATCCAGGGTTCCTACAATGAGCAGTTCTTC. The whole variable domain, remainder taken from reference TRBV30 and TRBJ2-1, is SQTIHQWPATLVQPVGSPLSLECTVEGTSNPNLYWYRQAAGRGLQLLFYSVGIGQISSEVPQNLSASRPQDRQFILSSKKLLLSDSGFYLCAWSAIQGSYNEQFFGPGTRLTVL.

The chain has TRBV12-3 or TRBV12-4 and TRBJ2-2, with D hard to call. Trimming took 8 bases from V and 3 from J, leaving 7 bases between them. The CDR3 loop spans 12 amino acids. The CDR3 bases are TGTGCCAGCGTGGGGTACACCGGGGAGCTGTTTTTT. It codes for CASVGYTGELFF.